This T cell receptor (beta chain) emerged from a study of shared clonotypes between healthy human individuals. Study results and limitations: Naive CD4 clonotypes overlapped across a few donors at about 5.2%.

The repertoire was sequenced with immunoSEQ multiplex PCR; TCRdb's copy has only in-frame clones and lacks some. Of about 1.1 million clones listed, 77% are singletons. A remark on this clone: What it recognizes is unknown.

The sample comprised memory CD4+ T cells from PBMCs. Subset specified: CD45RA-negative fraction. This TCR came from a man younger than 30 in good health. Some clones in this sample may be carry-over from other donors' samples.

This CDR3 is CASSHLYEQYF. In nucleotides, the CDR3 is TGTGCCAGCAGCCATCTCTACGAGCAGTACTTC. The rearrangement uses TRBV7-3 and TRBJ2-7; D uncertain. The V and J ends lost 5 bases and 3 bases respectively, with 5 bases between them. CDR3 length equals 11 residues. Germline CDR1 reads SGHTA; CDR2 reads FQGTGA.